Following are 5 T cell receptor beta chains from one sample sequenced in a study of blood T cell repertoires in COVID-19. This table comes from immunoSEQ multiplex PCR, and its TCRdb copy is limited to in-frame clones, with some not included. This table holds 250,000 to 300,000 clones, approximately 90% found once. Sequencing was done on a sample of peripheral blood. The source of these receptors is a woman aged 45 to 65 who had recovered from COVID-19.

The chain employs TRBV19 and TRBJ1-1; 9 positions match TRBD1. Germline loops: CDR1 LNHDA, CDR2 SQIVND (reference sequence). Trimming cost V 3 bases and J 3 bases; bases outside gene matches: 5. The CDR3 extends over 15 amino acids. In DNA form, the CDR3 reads TGTGCCAGTAGTATTACAGGGGGCTCTGACACTGAAGCTTTCTTT. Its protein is CASSITGGSDTEAFF.

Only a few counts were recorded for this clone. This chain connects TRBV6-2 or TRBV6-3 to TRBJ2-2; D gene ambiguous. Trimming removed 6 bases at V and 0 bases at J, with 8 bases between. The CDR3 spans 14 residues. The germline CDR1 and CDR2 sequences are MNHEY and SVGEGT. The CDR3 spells CASSPRANTGELFF. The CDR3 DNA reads TGTGCCAGCAGCCCTCGAGCGAACACCGGGGAGCTGTTTTTT.

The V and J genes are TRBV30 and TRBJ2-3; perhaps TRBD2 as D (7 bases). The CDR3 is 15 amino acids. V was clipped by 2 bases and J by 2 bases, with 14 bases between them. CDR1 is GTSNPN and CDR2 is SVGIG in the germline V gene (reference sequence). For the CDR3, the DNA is TGTGCCTGGAGTCGGGGGGCCACGTTCACAGATACGCAGTATTTT. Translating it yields CAWSRGATFTDTQYF.

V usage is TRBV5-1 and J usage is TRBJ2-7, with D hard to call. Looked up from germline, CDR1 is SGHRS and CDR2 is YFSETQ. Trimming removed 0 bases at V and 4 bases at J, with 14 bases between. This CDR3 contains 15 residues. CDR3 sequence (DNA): TGCGCCAGCAGCTTGGCGTCCCCAGGTCAATACGAGCAGTACTTC. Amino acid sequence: CASSLASPGQYEQYF. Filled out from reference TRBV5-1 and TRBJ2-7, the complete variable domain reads KAGVTQTPRYLIKTRGQQVTLSCSPISGHRSVSWYQQTPGQGLQFLFEYFSETQRNKGNFPGRFSGRQFSNSRSEMNVSTLELGDSALYLCASSLASPGQYEQYFGPGTRLTVT.

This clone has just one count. CDR3 sequence reads: CASRERDSFTYNEQFF. The CDR3 nucleotides are TGTGCCAGCAGGGAGCGGGACTCCTTTACCTACAATGAGCAGTTCTTC. The V and J genes are TRBV2 and TRBJ2-1, with 7 bases that match TRBD2. Germline lookup yields CDR1 SNHLY and CDR2 FYNNEI. V was pared by 6 bases and J by 2 bases, with 10 bases of the junction left unmatched. This CDR3 has 16 amino acids.